Below are 15 T cell receptor beta chains sequenced from a single sample in a study of shared clonotypes between healthy human individuals. Produced via immunoSEQ multiplex PCR; TCRdb's table is partial and in-frame only. The sample includes fewer than 600,000 clones, 79% seen only once; the top ten take about an eighth. What was sequenced was PBMCs. These receptors originate from a woman between 40 and 50 years old in good health. Some clones in this sample may be carry-over from other donors' samples.

V and J are TRBV2 and TRBJ2-4; D is perhaps TRBD1 or TRBD2 (5 bases each). Deletions cut 8 bases from V and 8 bases from J, with 22 bases between. This CDR3 comprises 15 residues. Germline CDR1 is SNHLY and CDR2 is FYNNEI. CDR3 DNA sequence: TGTGCCAGCGGTGCGGGCCCCAGGGATGGGGACATTCAGTACTTC. Amino acids: CASGAGPRDGDIQYF.

The rearrangement uses TRBV25-1 and TRBJ1-2; D perhaps matches TRBD1 (5 bases). Germline CDR1 reads MGHDK; CDR2 reads SYGVNS. This CDR3 comprises 15 residues. Trimming shortened V by 2 bases and J by 0 bases, and 10 bases separated the two germline ends. CDR3 coding DNA: TGTGCCAGCAGTGAACGGGGCGGAGCTAACTATGGCTACACCTTC. This encodes CASSERGGANYGYTF.

The chain joins TRBV7-2 to TRBJ2-5; maybe TRBD2 (5 bases). Looked up from germline, CDR1 is SGHTA and CDR2 is FQGNSA. Between the trimmed V and J ends, which lost 2 bases and 4 bases, there was a span of 8 bases. The CDR3 runs to 13 residues. CDR3 residues: CASSLPGLETQYF. The CDR3 region has the DNA TGTGCCAGCAGCTTACCGGGGTTAGAGACCCAGTACTTC.

This clone was picked up a small number of times. The V and J genes are TRBV10-2 and TRBJ1-2; D is ambiguous. In germline, CDR1 is WSHSY, CDR2 SAAADI. The CDR3 is 14 residues long. V shed 3 bases and J shed 0 bases, with 8 bases lying between them. CDR3 bases: TGCGCCAGCAGTGATTCGCCTTCTAACTATGGCTACACCTTC. It yields the protein CASSDSPSNYGYTF.

This clone has a handful of counts. V and J are TRBV4-3 and TRBJ2-7, with unresolved D. CDR3 length: 14 amino acids. Germline V lookup: CDR1 LGHNA, CDR2 YSLEER. Trimming took off 1 base at V and 2 bases at J, with 9 bases between the two ends. The CDR3 DNA reads TGCGCCAGCAGCCAAGTACTGGGGACCTACGAGCAGTACTTC. This codes for CASSQVLGTYEQYF.

This clone was observed a single time. This chain uses TRBV28 with TRBJ1-1, with D hard to call. This CDR3 region has 14 residues. V lost 5 bases to trimming and J lost 0 bases, with 10 bases between them. Germline values: CDR1 MDHEN, CDR2 SYDVKM. CDR3 sequence (DNA): TGTGCCAGCAGTGGCAGGCCGTTGAACACTGAAGCTTTCTTT. Protein sequence: CASSGRPLNTEAFF.

The rearrangement joins TRBV19 to TRBJ2-3, with D possibly matching TRBD2 (7 bases). Trimming took 7 bases from V and 6 from J, leaving 20 bases between them. The length of the CDR3 is 15 residues. The germline V gene encodes CDR1 LNHDA and CDR2 SQIVND (reference sequence). CDR3 sequence (DNA): TGTGCCAGTATTCCTGAAGGCGGGGGCCGGGATACGCAGTATTTT. It is translated as CASIPEGGGRDTQYF.

The chain links TRBV28 to TRBJ2-7; 7 bases align to TRBD1. Germline V lookup: CDR1 MDHEN, CDR2 SYDVKM. This CDR3 has 13 amino acids. Losses at the gene ends were 5 bases for V and 4 bases for J; bases not matched to a gene: 5. The CDR3 DNA reads as TGTGCCAGCAGTGTGACAGGGACGTACGAGCAGTACTTC. As protein: CASSVTGTYEQYF. Full variable domain (missing parts from reference TRBV28 and TRBJ2-7): DVKVTQSSRYLVKRTGEKVFLECVQDMDHENMFWYRQDPGLGLRLIYFSYDVKMKEKGDIPEGYSVSREKKERFSLILESASTNQTSMYLCASSVTGTYEQYFGPGTRLTVT.

The J gene is TRBJ2-5, the V gene TRBV28; D unclear. From germline, CDR1 is MDHEN and CDR2 SYDVKM. Trimming pared 5 bases from V and 5 bases from J, leaving 6 bases between. The CDR3 consists of 11 residues. This CDR3 reads CASSPRETQYF. CDR3 coding DNA: TGTGCCAGCAGTCCTAGGGAGACCCAGTACTTC. Full variable domain (outside the CDR3, taken from reference TRBV28 and TRBJ2-5): DVKVTQSSRYLVKRTGEKVFLECVQDMDHENMFWYRQDPGLGLRLIYFSYDVKMKEKGDIPEGYSVSREKKERFSLILESASTNQTSMYLCASSPRETQYFGPGTRLLVL.

With regard to this clone: The sample carries other DNA sequences with the same CDR3. The chain links TRBV5-1 to TRBJ2-3; D possibly corresponds to TRBD1 (6 bases). Germline CDR1 and CDR2: SGHRS and YFSETQ. Trimming left V 0 bases short and J 0 bases short, with 11 bases between. The CDR3 is 16 amino acids. CDR3 DNA sequence: TGCGCCAGCAGCTTGGAGGGCAGGGGAAGCACAGATACGCAGTATTTT. As protein: CASSLEGRGSTDTQYF.

The chain links TRBV27 to TRBJ2-1, with 11 positions matching TRBD2. Germline V gives CDR1 MNHEY, CDR2 SMNVEV (reference sequence). This CDR3 is built from 15 residues. Germline trimming cut 6 bases from V and 4 bases from J; bases unmatched to any gene: 5. CDR3 DNA: TGTGCCAGCAGCCTAGCGGGAGGACAATACAATGAGCAGTTCTTC. This sequence encodes CASSLAGGQYNEQFF.

The chain joins TRBV11-2 to TRBJ2-1; 8 bases are a match to TRBD1. The CDR3 runs to 17 residues. V dropped 2 bases and J dropped 3; count of bases not matched to a gene: 9. The germline V gene has CDR1 SGHAT and CDR2 FQNNGV. CDR3: CASSLRRGLFNYNEQFF. The CDR3 coding sequence is TGTGCCAGCAGCTTACGCAGGGGGCTTTTTAACTACAATGAGCAGTTCTTC.

The chain recombines TRBV4-2 with TRBJ2-5; 8 nucleotides agree with TRBD2. The CDR3 loop spans 16 amino acids. V shed 1 base, J shed 1 base, and the junction held 5 bases outside the gene matches. In germline, CDR1 is LGHNA, CDR2 YNFKEQ. CDR3 DNA: TGTGCCAGCAGCCAAGCCAGCGGGAGTTCCCAAGAGACCCAGTACTTC. Translation: CASSQASGSSQETQYF.

V is TRBV5-1 and J is TRBJ2-5; 11 positions agree with TRBD1. The ends lost 0 bases at V and 5 bases at J; junction bases unmatched: 6. Germline CDR1 reads SGHRS; CDR2 reads YFSETQ. The CDR3 sequence is 16 residues long. CDR3 coding DNA: TGCGCCAGCAGCTTGGGCGGACAGGGGGCTGGGGAGACCCAGTACTTC. Its protein is CASSLGGQGAGETQYF.

V is TRBV7-2 and J is TRBJ1-5; 7 nucleotides agree with TRBD1. Germline lookup yields CDR1 SGHTA and CDR2 FQGNSA. The junction had 3 bases not matched to a gene; V was cut back by 1 base and J by 3 bases. CDR3 length equals 15 residues. The CDR3 loop is CASSLGRGINQPQHF. DNA for the CDR3: TGTGCCAGCAGCTTAGGCAGGGGGATCAATCAGCCCCAGCATTTT.